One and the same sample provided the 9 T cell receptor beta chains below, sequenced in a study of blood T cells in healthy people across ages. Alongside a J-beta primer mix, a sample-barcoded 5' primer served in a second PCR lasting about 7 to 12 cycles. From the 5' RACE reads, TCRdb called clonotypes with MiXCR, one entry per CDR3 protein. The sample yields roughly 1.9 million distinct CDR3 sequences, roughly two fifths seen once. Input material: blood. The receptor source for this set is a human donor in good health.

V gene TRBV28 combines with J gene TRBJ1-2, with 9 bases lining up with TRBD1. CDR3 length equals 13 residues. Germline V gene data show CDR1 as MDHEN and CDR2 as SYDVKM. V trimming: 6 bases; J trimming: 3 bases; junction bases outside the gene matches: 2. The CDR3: CASRQGAHYGYTF. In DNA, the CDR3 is TGTGCCAGCAGACAGGGGGCTCACTATGGCTACACCTTC.

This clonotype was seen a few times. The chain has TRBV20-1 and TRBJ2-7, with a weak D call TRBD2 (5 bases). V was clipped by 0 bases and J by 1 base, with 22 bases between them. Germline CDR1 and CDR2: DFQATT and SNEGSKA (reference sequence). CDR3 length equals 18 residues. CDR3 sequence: CSARDYDLVGSGSYEQYF. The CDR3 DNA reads TGCAGTGCTAGAGATTACGACTTGGTGGGGAGCGGATCCTACGAGCAGTACTTC.

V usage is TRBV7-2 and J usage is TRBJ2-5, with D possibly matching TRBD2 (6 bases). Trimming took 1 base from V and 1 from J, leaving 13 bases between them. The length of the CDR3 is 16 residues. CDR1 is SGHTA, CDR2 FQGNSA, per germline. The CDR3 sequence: CASSLGVGTAQETQYF. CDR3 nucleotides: TGTGCCAGCAGCTTAGGAGTAGGGACTGCCCAAGAGACCCAGTACTTC.

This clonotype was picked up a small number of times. The chain's CDR3 is CASSYPGGTASTDTQYF. The CDR3 nucleotides are TGTGCCAGCAGTTACCCGGGGGGGACCGCTAGCACAGATACGCAGTATTTT. The rearrangement uses TRBV6-2 or TRBV6-3 and TRBJ2-3, with TRBD2 identical over 8 bases. V lost 2 bases and J lost 0; bases outside the gene matches: 7. Germline V CDR1 and CDR2: MNHEY, SVGEGT. The CDR3 contains 17 residues.

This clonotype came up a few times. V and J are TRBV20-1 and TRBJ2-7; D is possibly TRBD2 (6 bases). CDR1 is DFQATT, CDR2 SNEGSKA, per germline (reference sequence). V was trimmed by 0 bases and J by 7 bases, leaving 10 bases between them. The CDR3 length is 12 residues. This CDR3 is CSARDARGEQYF. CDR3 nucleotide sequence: TGCAGTGCTAGAGATGCTCGGGGGGAGCAGTACTTC.

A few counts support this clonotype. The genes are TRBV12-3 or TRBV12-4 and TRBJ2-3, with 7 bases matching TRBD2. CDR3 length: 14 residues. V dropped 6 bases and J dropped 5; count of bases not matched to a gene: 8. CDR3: CASRSSGAQDTQYF. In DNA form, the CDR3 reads TGTGCCAGCAGATCAAGCGGGGCTCAAGATACGCAGTATTTT.

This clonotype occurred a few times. CDR3 sequence: CASSYSYGYGYTF. The CDR3 DNA sequence: TGTGCCAGCAGTTACTCGTACGGATATGGCTACACCTTC. The J gene is TRBJ1-2, the V gene TRBV6-5; D uncertain. The germline gives CDR1 MNHEY, CDR2 SVGAGI. Deletions cut 0 bases from V and 5 bases from J, with 7 bases between. The CDR3 is 13 amino acids.

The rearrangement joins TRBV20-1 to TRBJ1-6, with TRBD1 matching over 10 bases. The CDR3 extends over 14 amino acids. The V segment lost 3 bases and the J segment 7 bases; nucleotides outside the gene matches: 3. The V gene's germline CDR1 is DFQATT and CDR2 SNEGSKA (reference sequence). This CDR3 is CSASPGQGNSPLHF. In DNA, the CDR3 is TGCAGTGCTAGTCCGGGACAGGGGAATTCACCCCTCCACTTT.

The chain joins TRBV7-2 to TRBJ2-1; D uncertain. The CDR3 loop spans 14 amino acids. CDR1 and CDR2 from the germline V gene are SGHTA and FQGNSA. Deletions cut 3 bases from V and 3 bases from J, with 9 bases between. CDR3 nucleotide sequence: TGTGCCAGCAGCTTTGAGGATTTCTACAATGAGCAGTTCTTC. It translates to CASSFEDFYNEQFF.